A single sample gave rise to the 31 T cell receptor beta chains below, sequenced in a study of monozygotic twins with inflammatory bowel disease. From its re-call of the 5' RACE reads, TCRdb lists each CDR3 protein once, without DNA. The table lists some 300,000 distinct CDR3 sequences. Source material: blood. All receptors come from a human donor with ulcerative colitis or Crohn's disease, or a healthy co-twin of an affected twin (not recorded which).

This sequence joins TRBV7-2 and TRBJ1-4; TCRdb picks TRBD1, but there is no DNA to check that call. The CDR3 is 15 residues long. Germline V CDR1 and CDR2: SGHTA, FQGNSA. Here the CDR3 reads CASSLVQGKSGKLFF.

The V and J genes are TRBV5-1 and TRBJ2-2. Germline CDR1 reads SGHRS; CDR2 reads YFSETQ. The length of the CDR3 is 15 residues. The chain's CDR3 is CASSLALGFTGELFF.

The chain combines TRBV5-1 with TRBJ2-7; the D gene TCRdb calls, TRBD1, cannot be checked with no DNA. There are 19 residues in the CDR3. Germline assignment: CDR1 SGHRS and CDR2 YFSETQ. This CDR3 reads CASSPRLTGAGVSSYEQYF.

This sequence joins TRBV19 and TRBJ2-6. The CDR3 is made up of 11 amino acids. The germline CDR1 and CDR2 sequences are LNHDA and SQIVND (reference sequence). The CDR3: CASSMYPVLTF.

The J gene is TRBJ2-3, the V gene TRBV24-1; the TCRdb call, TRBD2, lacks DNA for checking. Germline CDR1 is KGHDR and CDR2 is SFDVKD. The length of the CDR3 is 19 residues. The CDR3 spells CATSASLGRTTPSTDTQYF.

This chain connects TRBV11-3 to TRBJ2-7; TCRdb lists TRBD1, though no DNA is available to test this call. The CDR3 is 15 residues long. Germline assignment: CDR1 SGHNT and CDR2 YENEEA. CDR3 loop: CASSRGQGDSYEQYF.

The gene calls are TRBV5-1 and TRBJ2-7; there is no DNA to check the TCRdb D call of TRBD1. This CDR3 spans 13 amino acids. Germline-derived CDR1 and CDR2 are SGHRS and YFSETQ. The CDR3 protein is CASSWVTGGEQYF.

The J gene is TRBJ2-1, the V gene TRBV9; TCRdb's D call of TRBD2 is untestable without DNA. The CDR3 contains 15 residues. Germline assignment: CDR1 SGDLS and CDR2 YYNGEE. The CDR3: CASSVVGRGGNEQFF.

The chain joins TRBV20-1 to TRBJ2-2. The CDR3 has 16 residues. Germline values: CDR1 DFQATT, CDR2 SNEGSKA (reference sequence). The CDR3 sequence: CSAKISGSRHTGELFF.

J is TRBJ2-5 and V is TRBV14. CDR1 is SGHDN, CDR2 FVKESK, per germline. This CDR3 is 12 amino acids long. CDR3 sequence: CASSQVFETQYF.

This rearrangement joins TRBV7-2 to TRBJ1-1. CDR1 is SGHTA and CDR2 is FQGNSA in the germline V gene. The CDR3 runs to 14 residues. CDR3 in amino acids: CASSLGGFTTEAFF.

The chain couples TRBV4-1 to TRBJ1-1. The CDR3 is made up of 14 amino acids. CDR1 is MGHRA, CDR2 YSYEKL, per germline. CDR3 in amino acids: CASSQPTSRTEAFF.

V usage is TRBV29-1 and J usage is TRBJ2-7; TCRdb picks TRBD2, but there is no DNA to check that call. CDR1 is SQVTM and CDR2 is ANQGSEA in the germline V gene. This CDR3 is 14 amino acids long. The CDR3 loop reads CSVKGTSTSYEQYF.

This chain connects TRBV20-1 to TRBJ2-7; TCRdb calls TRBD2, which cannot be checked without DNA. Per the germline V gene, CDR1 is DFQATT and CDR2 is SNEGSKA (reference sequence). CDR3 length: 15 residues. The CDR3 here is CSARLVSGRENEQYF.

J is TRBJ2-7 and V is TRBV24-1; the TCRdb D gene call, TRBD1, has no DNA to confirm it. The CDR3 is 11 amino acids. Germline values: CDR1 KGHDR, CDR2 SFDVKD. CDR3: CATSDGSDRDF.

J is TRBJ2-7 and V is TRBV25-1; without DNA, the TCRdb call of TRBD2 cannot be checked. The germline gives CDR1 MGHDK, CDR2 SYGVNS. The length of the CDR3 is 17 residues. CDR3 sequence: CASSEFPSGESSYEQYF.

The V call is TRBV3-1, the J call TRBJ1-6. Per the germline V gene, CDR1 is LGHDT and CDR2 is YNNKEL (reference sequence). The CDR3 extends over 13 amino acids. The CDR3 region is CASSQVSYSPLNF.

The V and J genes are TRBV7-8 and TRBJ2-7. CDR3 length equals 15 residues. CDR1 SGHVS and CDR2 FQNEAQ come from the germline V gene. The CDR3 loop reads CASSLERGGSYEQYF.

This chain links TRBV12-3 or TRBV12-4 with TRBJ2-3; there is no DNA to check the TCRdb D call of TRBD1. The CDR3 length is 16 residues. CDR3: CASRHRQGVFTDTQYF.

The chain's CDR3 is CAWGSGTYTDTQYF. The genes are TRBV30 and TRBJ2-3; the D call of TRBD1 rests on TCRdb alone, since no DNA is present to check it. The length of the CDR3 is 14 residues. The germline V gene encodes CDR1 GTSNPN and CDR2 SVGIG (reference sequence).

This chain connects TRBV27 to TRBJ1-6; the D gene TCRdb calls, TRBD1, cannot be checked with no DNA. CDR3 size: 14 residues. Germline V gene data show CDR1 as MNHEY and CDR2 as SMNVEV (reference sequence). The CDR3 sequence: CASSLEGIKSPLHF.

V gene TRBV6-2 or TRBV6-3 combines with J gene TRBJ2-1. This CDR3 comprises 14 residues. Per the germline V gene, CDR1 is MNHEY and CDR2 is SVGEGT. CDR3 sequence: CASSYGTGNNEQFF.

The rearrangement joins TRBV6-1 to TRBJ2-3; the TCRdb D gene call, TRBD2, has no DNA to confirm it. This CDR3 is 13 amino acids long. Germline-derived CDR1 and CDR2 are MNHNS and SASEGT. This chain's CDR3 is CASGSGSTDTQYF.

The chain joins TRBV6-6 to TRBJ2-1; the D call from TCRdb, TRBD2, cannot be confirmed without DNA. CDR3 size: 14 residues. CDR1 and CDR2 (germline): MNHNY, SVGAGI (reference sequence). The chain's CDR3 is CASNSAGAYNEQFF.

This CDR3 is CASSLIRGSNTGELFF. This chain connects TRBV5-1 to TRBJ2-2; TCRdb designates TRBD1, a call that cannot be tested without DNA. Germline V gives CDR1 SGHRS, CDR2 YFSETQ. CDR3 size: 16 residues.

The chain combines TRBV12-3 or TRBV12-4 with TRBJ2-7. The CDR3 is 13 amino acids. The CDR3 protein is CASSFRSSYEQYF.

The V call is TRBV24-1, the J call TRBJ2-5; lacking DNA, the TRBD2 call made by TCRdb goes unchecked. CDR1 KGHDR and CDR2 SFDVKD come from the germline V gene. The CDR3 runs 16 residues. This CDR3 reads CATSTLQGGQGQTQYF.

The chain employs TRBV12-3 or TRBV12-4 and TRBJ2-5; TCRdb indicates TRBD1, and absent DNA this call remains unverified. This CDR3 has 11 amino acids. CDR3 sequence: CASKGHVDQYF.

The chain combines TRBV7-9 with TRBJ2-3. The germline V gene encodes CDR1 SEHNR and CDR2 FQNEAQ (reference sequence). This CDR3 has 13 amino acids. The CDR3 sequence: CASSFGSTDTQYF.

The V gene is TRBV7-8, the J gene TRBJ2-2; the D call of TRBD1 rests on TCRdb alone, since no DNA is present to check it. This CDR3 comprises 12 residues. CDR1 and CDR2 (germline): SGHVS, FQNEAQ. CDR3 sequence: CASSLGARGLFF.

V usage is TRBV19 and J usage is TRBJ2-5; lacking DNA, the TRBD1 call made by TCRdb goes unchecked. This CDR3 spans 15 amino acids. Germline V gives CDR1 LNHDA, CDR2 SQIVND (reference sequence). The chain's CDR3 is CASHTGEGSVQTQYF.